Listed here is a single T cell receptor beta chain. The authors reverse transcribed roughly 0.5 to 1 ug RNA with random hexamers. The amplification used immunoSEQ multiplex PCR on TCR beta CDR3; it spanned 54 Vbeta and 13 Jbeta. TCRdb fed the immunoSEQ multiplex PCR reads into MiXCR, producing one record per CDR3 protein. The sample consists of some 210,000 distinct CDR3 sequences, roughly 93% of them appearing once. This record belongs to a study of CD8 T cells in Susac syndrome. Overall study: Among the sequenced Susac syndrome patients, roughly 6 had active disease while about 8 were in remission.

The CDR3 sequence is 12 residues long. CDR1 is DFQATT and CDR2 is SNEGSKA in the germline V gene (reference sequence). Between the trimmed V and J ends, which lost 1 base and 4 bases, there was a span of 8 bases. The source is a human donor with Susac syndrome. The sequencing input was CD4+ T cells from PBMCs. The V call is TRBV20-1, the J call TRBJ2-7; no definite D call. CDR3 nucleotide sequence: TGCAGTGCTAGAGCCCAGAGTTACGAGCAGTACTTC. Protein: CSARAQSYEQYF.